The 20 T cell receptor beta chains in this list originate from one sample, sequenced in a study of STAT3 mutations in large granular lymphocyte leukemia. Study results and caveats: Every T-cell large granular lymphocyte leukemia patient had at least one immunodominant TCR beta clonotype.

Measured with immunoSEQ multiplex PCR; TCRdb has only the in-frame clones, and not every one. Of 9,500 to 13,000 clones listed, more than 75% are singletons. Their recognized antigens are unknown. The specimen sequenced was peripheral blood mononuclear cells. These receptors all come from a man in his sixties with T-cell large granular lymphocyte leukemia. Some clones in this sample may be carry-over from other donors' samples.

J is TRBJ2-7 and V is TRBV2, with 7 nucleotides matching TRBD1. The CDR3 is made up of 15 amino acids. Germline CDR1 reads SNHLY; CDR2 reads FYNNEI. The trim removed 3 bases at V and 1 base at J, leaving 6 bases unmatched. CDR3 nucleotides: TGTGCCAGCAGTGATGTTAGCAGGGGGTCCTACGAGCAGTACTTC. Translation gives CASSDVSRGSYEQYF.

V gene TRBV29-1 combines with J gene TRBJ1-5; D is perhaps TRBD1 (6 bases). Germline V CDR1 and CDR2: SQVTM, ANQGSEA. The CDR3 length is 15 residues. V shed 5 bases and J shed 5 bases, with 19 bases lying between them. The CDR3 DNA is TGCAGCGTTATGGCTTCCGGGACACGAGATCAGCCCCAGCATTTT. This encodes CSVMASGTRDQPQHF.

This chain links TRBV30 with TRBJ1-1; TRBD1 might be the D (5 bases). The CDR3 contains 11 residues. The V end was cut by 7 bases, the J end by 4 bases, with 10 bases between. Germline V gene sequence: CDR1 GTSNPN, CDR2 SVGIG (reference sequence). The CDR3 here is CASKRGTEAFF. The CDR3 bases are TGTGCCTCCAAAAGGGGCACTGAAGCTTTCTTT.

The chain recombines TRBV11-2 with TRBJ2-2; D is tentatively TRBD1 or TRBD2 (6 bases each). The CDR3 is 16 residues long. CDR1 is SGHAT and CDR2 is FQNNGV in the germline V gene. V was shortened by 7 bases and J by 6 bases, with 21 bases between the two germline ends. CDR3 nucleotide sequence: TGTGCCAGCACCTCTATTCAGGGGCGGGGCGCCGGGGAGCTGTTTTTT. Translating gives CASTSIQGRGAGELFF.

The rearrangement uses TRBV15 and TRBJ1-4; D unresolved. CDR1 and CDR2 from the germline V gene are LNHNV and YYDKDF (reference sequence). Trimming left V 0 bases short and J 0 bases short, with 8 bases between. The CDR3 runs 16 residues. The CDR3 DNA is TGTGCCACCAGCAGAGACCCCTCTGCAACTAATGAAAAACTGTTTTTT. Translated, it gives CATSRDPSATNEKLFF.

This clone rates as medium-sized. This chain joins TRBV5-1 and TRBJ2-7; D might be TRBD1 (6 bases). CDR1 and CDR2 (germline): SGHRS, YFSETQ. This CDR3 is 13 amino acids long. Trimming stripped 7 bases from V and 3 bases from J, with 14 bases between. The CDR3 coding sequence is TGCGCCAGCGCCTCGACCAGGGGCTACGAGCAGTACTTC. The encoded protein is CASASTRGYEQYF.

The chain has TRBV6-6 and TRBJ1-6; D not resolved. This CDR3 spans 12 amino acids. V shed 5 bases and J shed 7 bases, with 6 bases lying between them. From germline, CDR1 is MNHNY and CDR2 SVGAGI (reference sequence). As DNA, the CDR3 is TGTGCCAGCAGTAAGCAGAATTCACCCCTCCACTTT. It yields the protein CASSKQNSPLHF.

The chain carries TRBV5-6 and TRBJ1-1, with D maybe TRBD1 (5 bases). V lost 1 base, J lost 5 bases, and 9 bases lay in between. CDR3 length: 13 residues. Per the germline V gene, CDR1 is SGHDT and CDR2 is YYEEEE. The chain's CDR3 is CASSLLGGTEAFF. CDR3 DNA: TGTGCCAGCAGCTTGTTGGGGGGAACTGAAGCTTTCTTT.

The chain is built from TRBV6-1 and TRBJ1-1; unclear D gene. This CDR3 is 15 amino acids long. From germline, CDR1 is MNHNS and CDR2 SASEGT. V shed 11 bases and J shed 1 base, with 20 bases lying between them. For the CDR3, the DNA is TGTGCCGCGCGAGGGAGAATCCTTTCGAACACTGAAGCTTTCTTT. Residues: CAARGRILSNTEAFF.

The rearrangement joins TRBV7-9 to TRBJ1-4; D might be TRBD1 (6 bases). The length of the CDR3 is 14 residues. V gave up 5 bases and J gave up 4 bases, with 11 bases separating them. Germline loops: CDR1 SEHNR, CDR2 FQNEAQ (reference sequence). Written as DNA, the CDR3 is TGTGCCAGCAGCAGGGGGGGACTTAATGAAAAACTGTTTTTT. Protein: CASSRGGLNEKLFF.

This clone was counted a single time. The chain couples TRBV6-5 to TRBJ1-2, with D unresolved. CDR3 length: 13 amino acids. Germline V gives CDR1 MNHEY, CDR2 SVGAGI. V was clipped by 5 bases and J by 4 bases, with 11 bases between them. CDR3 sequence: CASSLGPGYGYTF. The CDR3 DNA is TGTGCCAGCAGTCTTGGCCCTGGCTATGGCTACACCTTC.

The CDR3 region is CASSSRGGMNTEAFF. DNA of the CDR3: TGTGCCAGCAGCTCACGGGGGGGGATGAACACTGAAGCTTTCTTT. The gene calls are TRBV5-4 and TRBJ1-1, with D possibly TRBD1 on 5 matching bases. Germline loops: CDR1 SGHNT, CDR2 YYREEE (reference sequence). The V end was cut by 3 bases, the J end by 0 bases, with 12 bases between. The CDR3 has 15 amino acids.

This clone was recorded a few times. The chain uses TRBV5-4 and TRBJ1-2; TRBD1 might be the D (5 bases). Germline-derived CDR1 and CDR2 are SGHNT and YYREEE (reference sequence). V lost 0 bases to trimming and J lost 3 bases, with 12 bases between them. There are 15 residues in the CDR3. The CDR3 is CASSLEAGYDYGYTF. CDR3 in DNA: TGTGCCAGCAGCTTGGAGGCAGGGTATGACTATGGCTACACCTTC.

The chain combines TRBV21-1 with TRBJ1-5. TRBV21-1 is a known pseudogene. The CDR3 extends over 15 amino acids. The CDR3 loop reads CARTKEDGGDQPQHF. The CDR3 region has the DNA TGTGCCAGAACGAAAGAGGACGGGGGGGATCAGCCCCAGCATTTT.

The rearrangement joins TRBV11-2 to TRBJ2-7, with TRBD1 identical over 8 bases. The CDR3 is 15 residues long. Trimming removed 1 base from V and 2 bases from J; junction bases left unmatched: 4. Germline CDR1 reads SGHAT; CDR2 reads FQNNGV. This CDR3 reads CASSLGGTGTYEQYF. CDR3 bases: TGTGCCAGCAGCTTAGGGGGGACAGGTACCTACGAGCAGTACTTC.

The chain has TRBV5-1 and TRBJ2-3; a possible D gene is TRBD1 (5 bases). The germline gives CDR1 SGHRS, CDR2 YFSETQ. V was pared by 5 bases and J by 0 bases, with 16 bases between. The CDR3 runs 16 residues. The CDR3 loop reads CASSPPDSPSTDTQYF. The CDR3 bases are TGCGCCAGCAGTCCACCCGACAGTCCGAGCACAGATACGCAGTATTTT.

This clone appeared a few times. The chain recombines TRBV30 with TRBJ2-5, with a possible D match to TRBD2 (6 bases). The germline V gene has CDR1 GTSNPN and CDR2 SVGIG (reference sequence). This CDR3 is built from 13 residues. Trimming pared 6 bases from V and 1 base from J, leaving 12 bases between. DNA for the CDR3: TGTGCCTGCACGGGGGTACTCCAAGAGACCCAGTACTTC. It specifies CACTGVLQETQYF.

The CDR3 bases are TGTGCCAGCAGTTACTCTGGACGGGACCTCACAGATACGCAGTATTTT. Translation: CASSYSGRDLTDTQYF. The chain combines TRBV6-6 with TRBJ2-3; either TRBD1 or TRBD2 may fit D (5 bases each). Trimming removed 0 bases from V and 2 bases from J, with 12 bases in between. This CDR3 is 16 amino acids long. Per the germline V gene, CDR1 is MNHNY and CDR2 is SVGAGI (reference sequence).

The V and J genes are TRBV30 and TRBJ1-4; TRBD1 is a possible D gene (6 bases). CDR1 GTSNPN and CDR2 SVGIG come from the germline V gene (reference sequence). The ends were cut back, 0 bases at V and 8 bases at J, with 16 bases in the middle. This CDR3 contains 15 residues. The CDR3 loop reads CAWSVTRRGTEKLFF. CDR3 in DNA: TGTGCCTGGAGTGTAACCCGCAGGGGTACGGAAAAACTGTTTTTT.

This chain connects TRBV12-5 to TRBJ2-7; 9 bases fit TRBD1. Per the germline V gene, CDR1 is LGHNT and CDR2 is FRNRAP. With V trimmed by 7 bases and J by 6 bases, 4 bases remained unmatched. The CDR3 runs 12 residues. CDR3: CASAWDRVEQYF. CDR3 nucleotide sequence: TGTGCTAGTGCCTGGGACAGGGTCGAGCAGTACTTC.